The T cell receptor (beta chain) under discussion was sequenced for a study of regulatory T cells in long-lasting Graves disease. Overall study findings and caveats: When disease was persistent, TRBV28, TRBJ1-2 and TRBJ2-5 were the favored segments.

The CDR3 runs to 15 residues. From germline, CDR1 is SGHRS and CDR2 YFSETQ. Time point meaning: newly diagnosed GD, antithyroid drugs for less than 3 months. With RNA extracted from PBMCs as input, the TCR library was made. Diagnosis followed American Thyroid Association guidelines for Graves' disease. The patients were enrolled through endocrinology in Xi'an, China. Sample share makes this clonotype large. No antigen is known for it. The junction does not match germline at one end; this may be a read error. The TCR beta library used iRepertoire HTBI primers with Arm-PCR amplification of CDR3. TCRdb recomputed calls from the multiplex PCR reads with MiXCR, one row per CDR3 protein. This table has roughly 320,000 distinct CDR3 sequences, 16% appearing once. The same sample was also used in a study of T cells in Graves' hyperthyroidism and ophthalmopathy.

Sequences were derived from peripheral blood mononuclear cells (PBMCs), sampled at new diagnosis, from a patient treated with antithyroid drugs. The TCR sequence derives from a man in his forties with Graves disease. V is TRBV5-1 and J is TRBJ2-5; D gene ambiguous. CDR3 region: CASSLMGDGQETQYF. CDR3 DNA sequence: TGTGCCAGCAGCTTAATGGGTGACGGTCAAGAGACCCAGTACTTC.